The 8 T cell receptor beta chains presented below share a single source sample, sequenced in a study of somatic mutations in cytotoxic T cells in rheumatoid arthritis. Libraries were prepared by immunoSEQ multiplex PCR; TCRdb keeps only in-frame clonotypes and omits some of them. The table records around 7,400 clones, approximately 92% of them present only once. The sequenced material came from CD8+ T cells sorted from blood. The receptors were gathered from a woman between 65 and 79 years old with rheumatoid arthritis.

The rearrangement links TRBV6-1 to TRBJ2-4; perhaps TRBD1 as D (5 bases). This CDR3 contains 16 residues. Trimming shortened V by 3 bases and J by 0 bases, and 12 bases separated the two germline ends. From germline, CDR1 is MNHNS and CDR2 SASEGT. The CDR3: CASSDQGSLAKNIQYF. The CDR3 DNA reads as TGTGCCAGCAGTGACCAGGGATCACTAGCCAAAAACATTCAGTACTTC.

The rearrangement uses TRBV7-8 and TRBJ1-1; maybe TRBD1 (6 bases). Germline loops: CDR1 SGHVS, CDR2 FQNEAQ. Between the trimmed V and J ends, which lost 4 bases and 3 bases, there was a span of 9 bases. CDR3 length: 13 amino acids. This chain's CDR3 is CASSYGQHTEAFF. CDR3 sequence (DNA): TGTGCCAGCAGCTATGGACAGCACACTGAAGCTTTCTTT.

The chain has TRBV11-2 and TRBJ1-2, with TRBD1 as a possible D gene (6 bases). The CDR3 sequence is 17 residues long. Trimming shortened V by 5 bases and J by 1 base, and 20 bases separated the two germline ends. The germline gives CDR1 SGHAT, CDR2 FQNNGV. CDR3 loop: CASSPGGARRVNYGYTF. CDR3 nucleotides: TGTGCCAGCAGCCCGGGGGGGGCTCGGAGGGTTAACTATGGCTACACCTTC.

CDR3: CASSGQGAATGANVLTF. For the CDR3, the DNA is TGTGCCAGCAGCGGACAGGGGGCGGCTACTGGGGCCAACGTCCTGACTTTC. The chain couples TRBV6-4 to TRBJ2-6; 11 bases line up with TRBD1. The germline CDR1 and CDR2 sequences are MRHNA and SNTAGT. V shed 6 bases, J shed 2 bases, and the junction held 6 bases outside the gene matches. The CDR3 sequence is 17 residues long.

This clone appeared a few times. V and J are TRBV2 and TRBJ2-5, with no clear D. Trimming pared 9 bases from V and 0 bases from J, leaving 11 bases between. Germline-derived CDR1 and CDR2 are SNHLY and FYNNEI. This CDR3 region has 13 residues. The CDR3 is CASMTSYQETQYF. The DNA for the CDR3 is TGTGCCAGTATGACTTCGTACCAAGAGACCCAGTACTTC.

The rearrangement links TRBV14 to TRBJ2-6, with 7 bases that match TRBD1. With V trimmed by 3 bases and J by 0 bases, 8 bases remained unmatched. Looked up from germline, CDR1 is SGHDN and CDR2 is FVKESK. This CDR3 region has 18 residues. The CDR3 DNA follows: TGTGCCAGCAGCCAGGCCGGGACAGTCCCCTCTGGGGCCAACGTCCTGACTTTC. This gives the protein CASSQAGTVPSGANVLTF.

This chain links TRBV6-6 with TRBJ1-1; D not resolved. Trimming took 8 bases from V and 1 from J, leaving 17 bases between them. The CDR3 loop spans 15 amino acids. Germline CDR1 reads MNHNY; CDR2 reads SVGAGI (reference sequence). CDR3 coding DNA: TGTGCCAGCTCGCCCCTGTCAGGTCGGAACACTGAAGCTTTCTTT. Translating it yields CASSPLSGRNTEAFF.

The rearrangement joins TRBV5-5 to TRBJ2-7; the D gene is possibly TRBD1 (6 bases). Germline loops: CDR1 SGHKS, CDR2 YYEKEE (reference sequence). The V gene lost 3 bases and the J gene lost 0 bases, with 19 bases spanning the gap. The length of the CDR3 is 17 residues. The chain's CDR3 is CASSSTSVRGLSYEQYF. Written as DNA, the CDR3 is TGTGCCAGCAGCTCTACCTCTGTCAGGGGCCTCTCCTACGAGCAGTACTTC.